Each of the 25 T cell receptor beta chains below was sequenced from the same sample in a study of blood T cell repertoires in COVID-19. Profiled with immunoSEQ multiplex PCR; TCRdb holds only in-frame clones, not every one. This table has just over 150,000 clones, roughly 91% appearing once. The sequenced material came from peripheral blood. The receptors come from a woman aged 45-65 years with acute or convalescent COVID-19.

The rearrangement uses TRBV19 and TRBJ2-7; 7 nucleotides line up with TRBD1. Germline values: CDR1 LNHDA, CDR2 SQIVND (reference sequence). V was pared by 6 bases and J by 2 bases, with 7 bases of the junction left unmatched. This CDR3 spans 14 amino acids. In nucleotides, the CDR3 is TGTGCCAGTAGCCGACAGGGATTAACCTACGAGCAGTACTTC. Protein: CASSRQGLTYEQYF.

The chain uses TRBV27 and TRBJ1-6; tentatively, D is TRBD1 (6 bases). The germline V gene has CDR1 MNHEY and CDR2 SMNVEV (reference sequence). With 3 bases removed from V and 8 bases from J, the gap between germline ends came to 14 bases. The CDR3 contains 15 residues. This CDR3 is CASSLGTGLYSPLHF. In nucleotides, the CDR3 is TGTGCCAGCAGTTTGGGAACAGGGTTGTATTCACCCCTCCACTTT.

The chain recombines TRBV28 with TRBJ1-1, with D uncertain. The CDR3 has 14 residues. Trimming left V 7 bases short and J 1 base short, with 13 bases between. Per the germline V gene, CDR1 is MDHEN and CDR2 is SYDVKM. The CDR3 spells CASTYGSQNTEAFF. In nucleotides, the CDR3 is TGTGCCAGCACGTATGGCAGTCAGAACACTGAAGCTTTCTTT.

The chain recombines TRBV5-1 with TRBJ2-2; D gene ambiguous. V was cut by 0 bases and J by 4 bases, with 4 bases left in between. The V gene's germline CDR1 is SGHRS and CDR2 YFSETQ. The CDR3 contains 13 residues. The DNA for the CDR3 is TGCGCCAGCAGCTTGGGACTCACCGGGGAGCTGTTTTTT. It encodes CASSLGLTGELFF.

This chain links TRBV18 with TRBJ2-1; 8 bases are a match to TRBD2. The CDR3 extends over 19 amino acids. CDR1 KGHSH and CDR2 LQKENI come from the germline V gene. J gave up 0 bases and V 3 bases, and 13 bases lay outside the gene matches. CDR3 nucleotide sequence: TGTGCCAGCTCACCTACCCGTGGGGTAGCGGGGTTCTCCTACAATGAGCAGTTCTTC. Protein product: CASSPTRGVAGFSYNEQFF.

V gene TRBV21-1 combines with J gene TRBJ1-2. TRBV21-1 is a recognized pseudogene. The CDR3 loop spans 15 amino acids. CDR3 protein: CASSTDWYGNYGYTF. The CDR3, as DNA: TGTGCCAGCAGCACCGATTGGTACGGTAACTATGGCTACACCTTC.

The V call is TRBV14, the J call TRBJ2-5; D may be TRBD2 (6 bases). The CDR3 runs to 14 residues. The germline CDR1 and CDR2 sequences are SGHDN and FVKESK. Trimming left V 4 bases short and J 5 bases short, with 14 bases between. This CDR3 reads CASSPGPGGETQYF. The DNA of the CDR3 is TGTGCCAGCAGCCCGGGACCCGGAGGGGAGACCCAGTACTTC. Based on the CDR3 plus reference TRBV14 and TRBJ2-5, the full variable domain is EAGVTQFPSHSVIEKGQTVTLRCDPISGHDNLYWYRRVMGKEIKFLLHFVKESKQDESGMPNNRFLAERTGGTYSTLKVQPAELEDSGVYFCASSPGPGGETQYFGPGTRLLVL.

J is TRBJ1-1 and V is TRBV13, with no clear D. Trimming pared 0 bases from V and 6 bases from J, leaving 8 bases between. This CDR3 contains 13 residues. The V gene's germline CDR1 is PRHDT and CDR2 FYEKMQ (reference sequence). Written as DNA, the CDR3 is TGTGCCAGCAGCTTAGGCCCTGTCTCTGAAGCTTTCTTT. Protein product: CASSLGPVSEAFF.

V is TRBV18 and J is TRBJ2-3, with TRBD2 matching 14 bases. From germline, CDR1 is KGHSH and CDR2 LQKENI. After removal of 1 base from V and 0 bases from J, the junction contained 3 bases not matched to a gene. The CDR3 sequence is 18 residues long. CDR3 in amino acids: CASSPRLAGGPSTDTQYF. The CDR3, as DNA: TGTGCCAGCTCACCACGACTAGCGGGAGGGCCCAGCACAGATACGCAGTATTTT.

V usage is TRBV5-6 and J usage is TRBJ2-7, with TRBD1 matching 8 bases. Looked up from germline, CDR1 is SGHDT and CDR2 is YYEEEE. The CDR3 loop spans 16 amino acids. V shed 6 bases, J shed 4 bases, and the junction held 15 bases outside the gene matches. CDR3 sequence (DNA): TGTGCCAGCACCCTGCGCAGGAGGCAGGGGGCTTACGAGCAGTACTTC. Encoded protein: CASTLRRRQGAYEQYF. The full variable domain, completed using reference TRBV5-6 and TRBJ2-7, is DAGVTQSPTHLIKTRGQQVTLRCSPKSGHDTVSWYQQALGQGPQFIFQYYEEEERQRGNFPDRFSGHQFPNYSSELNVNALLLGDSALYLCASTLRRRQGAYEQYFGPGTRLTVT.

The chain uses TRBV2 and TRBJ1-2, with 7 nucleotides matching TRBD1. CDR1 SNHLY and CDR2 FYNNEI come from the germline V gene. CDR3 length: 13 amino acids. The junction had 4 bases not matched to a gene; V was cut back by 1 base and J by 8 bases. As DNA, the CDR3 is TGTGCCAGCAGTGAAGAAAGGGGGCGCGGCTACACCTTC. Amino acids: CASSEERGRGYTF.

This chain connects TRBV15 to TRBJ1-2; TRBD1 matches 11 bases. V shed 7 bases and J 0 bases; nucleotides not matched to a gene: 4. Germline CDR1 LNHNV, CDR2 YYDKDF (reference sequence). The CDR3 has 15 residues. CDR3 residues: CATTGTGGANYGYTF. The CDR3, as DNA: TGTGCCACCACCGGGACAGGGGGAGCTAACTATGGCTACACCTTC.

V and J are TRBV28 and TRBJ1-2; 8 bases are shared with TRBD1. Looked up from germline, CDR1 is MDHEN and CDR2 is SYDVKM. This CDR3 region has 14 residues. Germline trimming cut 6 bases from V and 4 bases from J; bases unmatched to any gene: 7. In DNA form, the CDR3 reads TGTGCCAGCAGCCAGGGGGCCGCTGGCTATGGCTACACCTTC. The encoded protein is CASSQGAAGYGYTF.

This clone was recorded only once. The CDR3 is CASSYRQGIAGNTIYF. The CDR3 DNA reads as TGTGCCAGCAGTTATAGACAGGGGATAGCTGGAAACACCATATATTTT. The rearrangement links TRBV6-5 to TRBJ1-3, with 8 nucleotides matching TRBD1. The CDR3 length is 16 residues. The germline CDR1 and CDR2 sequences are MNHEY and SVGAGI. J gave up 2 bases and V 3 bases, and 6 bases lay outside the gene matches.

The chain has TRBV4-1 and TRBJ2-1; D might be TRBD2 (5 bases). Germline V gene lookup returns CDR1 MGHRA and CDR2 YSYEKL. This CDR3 contains 13 residues. Deletions cut 1 base from V and 8 bases from J, with 9 bases between. In DNA, the CDR3 is TGCGCCAGCAGCCAAGGTGGACTCGATGAGCAGTTCTTC. It encodes CASSQGGLDEQFF.

The chain uses TRBV18 and TRBJ1-4, with 8 bases matching TRBD1. The CDR3 sequence is 14 residues long. Trimming removed 6 bases from V and 5 bases from J; junction bases left unmatched: 5. Germline CDR1 and CDR2: KGHSH and LQKENI. The CDR3 DNA sequence: TGTGCCAGCTCTCGGGGACAGGAGAATGAAAAACTGTTTTTT. This sequence encodes CASSRGQENEKLFF.

This chain connects TRBV10-1 to TRBJ2-1, with TRBD2 matching 7 bases. Losses at the gene ends were 3 bases for V and 2 bases for J; bases not matched to a gene: 4. Germline V CDR1 and CDR2: WNHNN, SYGVQD (reference sequence). The CDR3 loop spans 15 amino acids. The CDR3 nucleotides read TGCGCCAGCAGTGACGAGCGGGGAGCCTACAATGAGCAGTTCTTC. This sequence encodes CASSDERGAYNEQFF.

V gene TRBV10-3 combines with J gene TRBJ2-2, with 9 positions matching TRBD1. The CDR3 is 13 residues long. The germline CDR1 and CDR2 sequences are ENHRY and SYGVKD. V was clipped by 11 bases and J by 8 bases; unmatched bases: 9. This chain's CDR3 is CAAQGTGKGELFF. The CDR3 DNA reads TGTGCCGCCCAAGGGACAGGGAAGGGGGAGCTGTTTTTT.

V gene TRBV19 combines with J gene TRBJ1-1, with D perhaps TRBD1 (6 bases). The CDR3 runs 16 residues. Trimming shortened V by 1 base and J by 5 bases, and 17 bases separated the two germline ends. Germline CDR1 reads LNHDA; CDR2 reads SQIVND (reference sequence). The CDR3 protein is CASSIAARQGRTEAFF. The CDR3 DNA reads as TGTGCCAGTAGTATAGCAGCCCGGCAGGGGAGAACTGAAGCTTTCTTT.

The V and J genes are TRBV19 and TRBJ2-1, with D possibly matching TRBD2 (5 bases). The germline CDR1 and CDR2 sequences are LNHDA and SQIVND (reference sequence). The CDR3 sequence is 11 residues long. The V end was cut by 7 bases, the J end by 5 bases, with 6 bases between. CDR3 sequence: CASKGDNEQFF. CDR3 DNA: TGTGCCAGTAAGGGAGACAATGAGCAGTTCTTC.

The rearrangement joins TRBV6-5 to TRBJ2-7, with a possible D match to TRBD1 (6 bases). CDR1 and CDR2 from the germline V gene are MNHEY and SVGAGI. V was trimmed by 10 bases and J by 0 bases, leaving 19 bases between them. The length of the CDR3 is 15 residues. CDR3 residues: CAIVPWAGVSYEQYF. CDR3 in DNA: TGTGCCATCGTCCCGTGGGCAGGGGTCTCCTACGAGCAGTACTTC.

This clone was seen a single time. The chain employs TRBV19 and TRBJ2-7, with D unclear. The CDR3 sequence is 11 residues long. The germline V and J ends were trimmed by 0 bases and 8 bases, with 5 bases remaining between them. Germline assignment: CDR1 LNHDA and CDR2 SQIVND (reference sequence). The CDR3 protein is CASSIDQKQYF. CDR3 DNA sequence: TGTGCCAGTAGTATAGACCAAAAGCAGTACTTC.

The rearrangement links TRBV2 to TRBJ2-7; the D is unclear. Trimming took 4 bases from V and 0 from J, leaving 10 bases between them. Germline lookup yields CDR1 SNHLY and CDR2 FYNNEI. The CDR3 totals 14 residues. CDR3 DNA sequence: TGTGCCAGCAGTGTTCTGACAAGCTCCTACGAGCAGTACTTC. This codes for CASSVLTSSYEQYF.

V usage is TRBV5-1 and J usage is TRBJ2-5; 7 bases map to TRBD1. The CDR3 spans 14 residues. J lost 1 base, V lost 4 bases, and 4 bases had no gene match. The germline gives CDR1 SGHRS, CDR2 YFSETQ. The DNA for the CDR3 is TGCGCCAGCAGCCCGGGACAGTCCCAAGAGACCCAGTACTTC. Encoded protein: CASSPGQSQETQYF.

The chain uses TRBV30 and TRBJ2-1; D is perhaps TRBD2 (6 bases). V was cut by 0 bases and J by 9 bases, with 12 bases left in between. The CDR3 is made up of 13 amino acids. Germline loops: CDR1 GTSNPN, CDR2 SVGIG (reference sequence). This chain's CDR3 is CAWSVNSGSEQFF. In nucleotides, the CDR3 is TGTGCCTGGAGTGTGAATAGCGGTAGTGAGCAGTTCTTC.